This TCR beta chain was sequenced in a study of OX40 agonist ivuxolimab in advanced cancers. Germline V gene lookup returns CDR1 SGDLS and CDR2 YYNGEE. This CDR3 contains 14 residues. V shed 3 bases and J shed 2 bases, with 12 bases lying between them. Sequencing was performed with immunoSEQ multiplex PCR; in TCRdb, only in-frame clones are kept and a portion is missing. The sample comprises just under 100,000 clones, roughly 94% of which are singletons, and 0.15% to 0.2% rests with the top ten. This sequence originates from an adult with an advanced solid tumor such as melanoma, head and neck, liver or kidney cancer. V and J are TRBV9 and TRBJ2-7, with D perhaps given as TRBD1 or TRBD2 (5 bases each). Sequenced here: CD4+ or CD8+ T cells sorted from blood, sampled in a trial of the OX40 agonist ivuxolimab. The CDR3 loop reads CASSGGTYTYEQYF. CDR3 coding DNA: TGTGCCAGCAGCGGGGGGACCTATACCTACGAGCAGTACTTC.